The 2 T cell receptor beta chains below all came from one sample that was sequenced in a study of cytomegalovirus exposure and HLA in healthy donors. Use of 60 Vbeta and 13 Jbeta primers characterized the PCR. Sequencing was performed with immunoSEQ multiplex PCR; in TCRdb, only in-frame clones are kept and a portion is missing. In the table there are 95,000 or so clones, around 86% of which are singletons. Sequencing was performed on PBMCs. The origin of the receptors is a woman aged 65 to 85 in good health and CMV-seropositive.

The chain uses TRBV7-2 and TRBJ2-7; 7 bases match TRBD1. Germline V CDR1 and CDR2: SGHTA, FQGNSA. This CDR3 region has 16 residues. V dropped 5 bases and J dropped 2; count of bases not matched to a gene: 12. CDR3 DNA: TGTGCCAGCAGCAAAGCCGGGACAGCTTACACCTACGAGCAGTACTTC. Translated, it gives CASSKAGTAYTYEQYF.

The chain is built from TRBV2 and TRBJ2-7; D might be TRBD1 (6 bases). The germline V gene encodes CDR1 SNHLY and CDR2 FYNNEI. The CDR3 spans 12 residues. CDR3 protein: CGCRQDSYEQYF. CDR3 nucleotides: TGTGGATGCAGACAGGATTCCTACGAGCAGTACTTC.